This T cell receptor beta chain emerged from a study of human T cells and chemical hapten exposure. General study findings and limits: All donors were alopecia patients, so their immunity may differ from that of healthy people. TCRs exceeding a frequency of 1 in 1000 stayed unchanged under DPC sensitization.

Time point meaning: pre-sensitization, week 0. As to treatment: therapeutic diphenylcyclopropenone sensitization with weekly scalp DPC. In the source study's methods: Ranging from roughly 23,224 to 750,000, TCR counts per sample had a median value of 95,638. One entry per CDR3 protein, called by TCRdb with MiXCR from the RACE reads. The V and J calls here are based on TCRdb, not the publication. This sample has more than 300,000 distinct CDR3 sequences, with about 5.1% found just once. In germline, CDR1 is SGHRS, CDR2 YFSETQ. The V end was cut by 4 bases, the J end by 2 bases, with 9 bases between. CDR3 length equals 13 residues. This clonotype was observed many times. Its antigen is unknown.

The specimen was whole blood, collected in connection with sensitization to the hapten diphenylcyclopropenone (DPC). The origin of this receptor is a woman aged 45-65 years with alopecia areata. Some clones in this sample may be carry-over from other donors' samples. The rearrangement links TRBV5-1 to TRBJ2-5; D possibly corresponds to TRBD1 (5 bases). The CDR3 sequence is CASSVDTQETQYF. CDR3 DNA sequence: TGCGCCAGCAGCGTGGACACACAAGAGACCCAGTACTTC.